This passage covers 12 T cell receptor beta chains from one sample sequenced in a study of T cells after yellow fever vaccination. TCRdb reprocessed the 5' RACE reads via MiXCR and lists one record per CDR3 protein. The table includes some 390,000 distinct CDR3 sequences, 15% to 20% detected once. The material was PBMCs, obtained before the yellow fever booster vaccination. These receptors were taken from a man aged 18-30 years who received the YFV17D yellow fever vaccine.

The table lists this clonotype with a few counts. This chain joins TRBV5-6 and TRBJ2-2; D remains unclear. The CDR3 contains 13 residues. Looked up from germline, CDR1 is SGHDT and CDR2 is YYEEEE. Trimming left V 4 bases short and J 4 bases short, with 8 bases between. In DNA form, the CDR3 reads TGTGCCAGCAGCCCCCGAACCACCGGGGAGCTGTTTTTT. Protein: CASSPRTTGELFF.

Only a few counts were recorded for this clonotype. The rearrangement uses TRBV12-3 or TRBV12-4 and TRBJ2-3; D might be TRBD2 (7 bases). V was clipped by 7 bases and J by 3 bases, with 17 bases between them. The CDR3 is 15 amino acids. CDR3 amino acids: CASTQRGGPTDTQYF. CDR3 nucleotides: TGTGCCAGCACTCAAAGGGGGGGCCCGACAGATACGCAGTATTTT.

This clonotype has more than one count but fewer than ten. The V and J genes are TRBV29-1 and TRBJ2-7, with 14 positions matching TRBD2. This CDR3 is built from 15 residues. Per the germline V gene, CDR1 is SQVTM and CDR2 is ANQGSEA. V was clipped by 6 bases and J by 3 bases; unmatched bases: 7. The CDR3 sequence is CSVTLGLAGDYEQYF. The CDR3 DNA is TGCAGCGTCACTTTGGGACTAGCGGGGGACTACGAGCAGTACTTC.

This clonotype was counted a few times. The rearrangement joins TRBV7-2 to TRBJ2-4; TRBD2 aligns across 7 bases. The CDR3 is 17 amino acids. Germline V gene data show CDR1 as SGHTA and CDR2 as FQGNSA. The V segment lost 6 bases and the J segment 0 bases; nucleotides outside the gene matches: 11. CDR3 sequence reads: CASRPGGTALAKNIQYF. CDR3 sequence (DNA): TGTGCCAGCAGGCCGGGGGGAACCGCTTTAGCCAAAAACATTCAGTACTTC.

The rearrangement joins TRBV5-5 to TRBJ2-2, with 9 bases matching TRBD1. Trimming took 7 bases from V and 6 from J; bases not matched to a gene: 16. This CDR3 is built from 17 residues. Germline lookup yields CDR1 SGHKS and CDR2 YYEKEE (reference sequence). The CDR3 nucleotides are TGTGCCAGCGCGGGGTTACCGGGACAGGGTCTGCCCGGGGAGCTGTTTTTT. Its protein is CASAGLPGQGLPGELFF. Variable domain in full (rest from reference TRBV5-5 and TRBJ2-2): DAGVTQSPTHLIKTRGQQVTLRCSPISGHKSVSWYQQVLGQGPQFIFQYYEKEERGRGNFPDRFSARQFPNYSSELNVNALLLGDSALYLCASAGLPGQGLPGELFFGEGSRLTVL.

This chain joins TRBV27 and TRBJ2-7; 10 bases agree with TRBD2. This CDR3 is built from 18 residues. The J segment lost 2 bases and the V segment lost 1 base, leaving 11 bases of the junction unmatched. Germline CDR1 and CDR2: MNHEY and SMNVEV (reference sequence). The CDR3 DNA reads TGTGCCAGCAGTTTATACGGGGAGTCAGCGGGGGGGGCCTACGAGCAGTACTTC. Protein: CASSLYGESAGGAYEQYF.

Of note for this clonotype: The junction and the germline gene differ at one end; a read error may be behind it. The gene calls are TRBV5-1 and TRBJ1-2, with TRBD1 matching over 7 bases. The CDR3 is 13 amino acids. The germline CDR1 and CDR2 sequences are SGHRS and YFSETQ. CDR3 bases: TGCGCCAGCAGACCCGACAGGGTCAATGGATACACCTTC. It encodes CASRPDRVNGYTF.

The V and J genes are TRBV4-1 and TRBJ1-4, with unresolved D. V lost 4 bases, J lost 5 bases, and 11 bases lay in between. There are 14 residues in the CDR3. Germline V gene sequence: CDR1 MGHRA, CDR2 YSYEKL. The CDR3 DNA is TGCGCCAGCAGCCCCTCGGAGATAAATGAAAAACTGTTTTTT. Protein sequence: CASSPSEINEKLFF.

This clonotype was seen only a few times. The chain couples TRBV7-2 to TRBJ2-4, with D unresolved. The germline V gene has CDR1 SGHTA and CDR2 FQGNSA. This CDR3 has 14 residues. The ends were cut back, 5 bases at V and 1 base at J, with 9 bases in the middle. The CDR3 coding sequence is TGTGCCAGCAGCCCGGAGTTGGCCAAAAACATTCAGTACTTC. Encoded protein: CASSPELAKNIQYF.

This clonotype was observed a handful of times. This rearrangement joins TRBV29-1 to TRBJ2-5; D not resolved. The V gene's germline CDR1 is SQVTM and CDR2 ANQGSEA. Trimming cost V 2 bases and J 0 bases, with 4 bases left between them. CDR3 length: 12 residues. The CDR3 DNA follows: TGCAGCGTTGAACCGTACCAAGAGACCCAGTACTTC. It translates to CSVEPYQETQYF. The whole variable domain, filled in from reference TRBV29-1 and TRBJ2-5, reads SAVISQKPSRDICQRGTSLTIQCQVDSQVTMMFWYRQQPGQSLTLIATANQGSEATYESGFVIDKFPISRPNLTFSTLTVSNMSPEDSSIYLCSVEPYQETQYFGPGTRLLVL.

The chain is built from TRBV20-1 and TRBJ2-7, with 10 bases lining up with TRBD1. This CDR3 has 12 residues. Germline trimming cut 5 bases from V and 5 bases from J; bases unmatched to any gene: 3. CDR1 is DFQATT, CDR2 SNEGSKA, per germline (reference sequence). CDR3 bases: TGCAGTGCTGGGACAGGGGCCCACGAGCAGTACTTC. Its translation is CSAGTGAHEQYF.

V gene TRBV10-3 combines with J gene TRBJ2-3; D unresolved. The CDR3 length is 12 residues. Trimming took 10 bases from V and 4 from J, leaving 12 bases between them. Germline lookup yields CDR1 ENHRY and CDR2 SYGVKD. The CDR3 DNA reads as TGTGCCACCGGGCTAGAACCAGATACGCAGTATTTT. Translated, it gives CATGLEPDTQYF.